These 17 T cell receptor beta chains came from one sample sequenced in a study of shared clonotypes between healthy human individuals. Repertoires were generated with immunoSEQ multiplex PCR, while TCRdb's copy carries only in-frame clones and drops some. The sample shows approximately 1,500,000 clones, over 95% of them seen only once. The sequencing sample was made of naive CD4+ T cells sorted from blood. Subset denoted: CD45RA+ positively selected. These receptors all stem from a man aged 25-45 years in good health.

J is TRBJ2-2 and V is TRBV19; D unclear. The CDR3 sequence is 14 residues long. V lost 5 bases and J lost 1, with 8 bases in between. CDR1 is LNHDA and CDR2 is SQIVND in the germline V gene (reference sequence). CDR3 sequence: CASSSRQNTGELFF. In nucleotides, the CDR3 is TGTGCCAGTAGTTCCAGACAGAACACCGGGGAGCTGTTTTTT. The whole variable domain, remainder taken from reference TRBV19 and TRBJ2-2, is DGGITQSPKYLFRKEGQNVTLSCEQNLNHDAMYWYRQDPGQGLRLIYYSQIVNDFQKGDIAEGYSVSREKKESFPLTVTSAQKNPTAFYLCASSSRQNTGELFFGEGSRLTVL.

This sequence joins TRBV19 and TRBJ1-4, with D hard to call. Trimming pared 6 bases from V and 5 bases from J, leaving 13 bases between. The CDR3 is 14 residues long. Germline V gene data show CDR1 as LNHDA and CDR2 as SQIVND (reference sequence). The CDR3: CASRLTPTNEKLFF. The DNA for the CDR3 is TGTGCCAGTAGGTTAACACCCACAAATGAAAAACTGTTTTTT.

The chain carries TRBV28 and TRBJ2-3; D is unresolved. Germline lookup yields CDR1 MDHEN and CDR2 SYDVKM. V was cut by 1 base and J by 14 bases, with 13 bases left in between. CDR3 size: 12 residues. CDR3 protein: CASSLSWFPPYF. The CDR3 bases are TGTGCCAGCAGTTTATCTTGGTTCCCCCCGTATTTT.

This chain links TRBV19 with TRBJ2-3; 9 nucleotides match TRBD2. CDR1 is LNHDA and CDR2 is SQIVND in the germline V gene (reference sequence). The CDR3 is 17 amino acids. After removal of 3 bases from V and 1 base from J, the junction contained 8 bases not matched to a gene. In nucleotides, the CDR3 is TGTGCCAGTAGTATCCCCACTAGCGGGCTCCGCACAGATACGCAGTATTTT. This sequence encodes CASSIPTSGLRTDTQYF. The full variable domain, with the rest looked up from reference TRBV19 and TRBJ2-3, is DGGITQSPKYLFRKEGQNVTLSCEQNLNHDAMYWYRQDPGQGLRLIYYSQIVNDFQKGDIAEGYSVSREKKESFPLTVTSAQKNPTAFYLCASSIPTSGLRTDTQYFGPGTRLTVL.

This chain links TRBV27 with TRBJ1-2, with D maybe TRBD1 (6 bases). CDR3 length equals 15 residues. V lost 5 bases to trimming and J lost 7 bases, with 20 bases between them. The germline CDR1 and CDR2 sequences are MNHEY and SMNVEV (reference sequence). For the CDR3, the DNA is TGTGCCAGCAGTGCCCAAACGACAGGAATCAGTGGCTACACCTTC. Amino acids: CASSAQTTGISGYTF.

The chain uses TRBV27 and TRBJ2-1; 10 bases are a match to TRBD1. With V trimmed by 6 bases and J by 0 bases, 2 bases remained unmatched. The germline CDR1 and CDR2 sequences are MNHEY and SMNVEV (reference sequence). This CDR3 is 15 amino acids long. The CDR3: CASRGQGSSYNEQFF. As DNA, the CDR3 is TGTGCCAGCAGGGGACAGGGGAGCTCCTACAATGAGCAGTTCTTC.

Comments on this clone: The sample holds other DNA sequences that translate to the same CDR3. The chain has TRBV29-1 and TRBJ2-7; 10 bases line up with TRBD1. The V and J ends lost 3 bases and 2 bases, in that order; junction bases with no gene match: 1. CDR3 length: 13 residues. CDR1 is SQVTM, CDR2 ANQGSEA, per germline. The CDR3 sequence is CSVEGQGTYEQYF. The DNA for the CDR3 is TGCAGCGTTGAGGGACAGGGGACCTACGAGCAGTACTTC.

The chain couples TRBV15 to TRBJ1-5; D unclear. The CDR3 is made up of 19 amino acids. V was cut by 0 bases and J by 0 bases, with 18 bases left in between. The germline gives CDR1 LNHNV, CDR2 YYDKDF (reference sequence). Here the CDR3 reads CATSRDETEQVYSNQPQHF. DNA of the CDR3: TGTGCCACCAGCAGAGATGAAACAGAACAAGTCTATAGCAATCAGCCCCAGCATTTT.

The J gene is TRBJ2-5, the V gene TRBV28; TRBD1 matches 8 bases. CDR3 size: 15 residues. Germline CDR1 and CDR2: MDHEN and SYDVKM. J gave up 3 bases and V 5 bases, and 8 bases lay outside the gene matches. The CDR3 sequence is CASSRPGQVKETQYF. The CDR3 DNA is TGTGCCAGCAGTCGACCGGGACAGGTTAAAGAGACCCAGTACTTC.

Of note for this clone: The same CDR3 can be traced to other DNA sequences in this sample. The chain links TRBV5-4 to TRBJ2-1; D is ambiguous. The CDR3 contains 13 residues. Germline CDR1 and CDR2: SGHNT and YYREEE (reference sequence). Trimming removed 1 base from V and 4 bases from J, with 6 bases in between. This chain's CDR3 is CASSLSSYNEQFF. DNA of the CDR3: TGTGCCAGCAGCTTGTCTTCTTACAATGAGCAGTTCTTC.

The chain uses TRBV2 and TRBJ1-2; D gene unclear. Deletions cut 0 bases from V and 2 bases from J, with 10 bases between. CDR1 and CDR2 from the germline V gene are SNHLY and FYNNEI. This CDR3 is built from 15 residues. This chain's CDR3 is CASSEAKDPNYGYTF. DNA for the CDR3: TGTGCCAGCAGTGAAGCTAAGGACCCAAACTATGGCTACACCTTC.

The chain is built from TRBV30 and TRBJ2-5; 8 positions match TRBD2. The CDR3 is 14 residues long. J was trimmed by 9 bases and V by 4 bases; bases with no gene match: 13. Germline assignment: CDR1 GTSNPN and CDR2 SVGIG (reference sequence). The CDR3 coding sequence is TGTGCCTGGACACCCCTCGCCCGGGGGGGTGCCCAGTACTTC. It encodes CAWTPLARGGAQYF.

The V gene is TRBV4-3, the J gene TRBJ2-5; 8 bases agree with TRBD1. There are 16 residues in the CDR3. The germline V gene encodes CDR1 LGHNA and CDR2 YSLEER. After removal of 0 bases from V and 5 bases from J, the junction contained 8 bases not matched to a gene. This chain's CDR3 is CASSQDHRGKWETQYF. Here the CDR3 DNA reads TGCGCCAGCAGCCAAGATCACAGGGGGAAATGGGAGACCCAGTACTTC.

The rearrangement uses TRBV11-2 and TRBJ2-7, with 10 bases identical to TRBD2. Per germline, CDR1 SGHAT and CDR2 FQNNGV. The junction had 17 bases not matched to a gene; V was cut back by 4 bases and J by 2 bases. This CDR3 contains 19 residues. The chain's CDR3 is CASSSPQNRTSGTPYEQYF. The CDR3 bases are TGTGCCAGCAGCTCACCACAGAATAGAACTAGCGGGACTCCCTACGAGCAGTACTTC.

This rearrangement joins TRBV18 to TRBJ1-3; no definite D call. Germline V gene data show CDR1 as KGHSH and CDR2 as LQKENI. Between the trimmed V and J ends, which lost 8 bases and 3 bases, there was a span of 11 bases. The CDR3 length is 13 residues. This CDR3 reads CASLITGGNTIYF. The CDR3 coding sequence is TGTGCCAGCCTTATCACCGGTGGAAACACCATATATTTT.

The V gene is TRBV2, the J gene TRBJ2-3; the D gene is possibly TRBD2 (5 bases). The CDR3 has 15 amino acids. V lost 7 bases, J lost 2 bases, and 16 bases lay in between. Germline assignment: CDR1 SNHLY and CDR2 FYNNEI. The CDR3 DNA sequence: TGTGCCAGCAATCCCCTCATGAGGGTCACAGATACGCAGTATTTT. Translated, it gives CASNPLMRVTDTQYF.

The chain couples TRBV5-8 to TRBJ2-2, with 8 bases that match TRBD1. The CDR3 runs to 16 residues. Germline CDR1 reads SGHTS; CDR2 reads YDEGEE. V gave up 4 bases and J gave up 5 bases; unmatched junction bases: 10. The DNA of the CDR3 is TGTGCCAGCAGCGTCAGGGGGCGTGTGAGGACCGGGGAGCTGTTTTTT. Amino acids: CASSVRGRVRTGELFF.